This is a list of T cell receptor beta chains from one sample in a study of blood T cell repertoires in COVID-19. TCRdb's table, derived via immunoSEQ multiplex PCR, lists solely in-frame clones and lacks some. Among over 100,000 clones listed, over 70% were seen once. Source material: peripheral blood. The receptors were gathered from a woman aged 45-60 years with acute or convalescent COVID-19. Each CDR3 is given with its conserved first and last residue. A D gene is named only where the DNA matches it firmly. For some rows the clone size is stated as once, few or many, or as a class when expanded; others skip it.

>TRBJ2-7|-|-|TRBV28
CASSTSSTGLTYEQYF
TGTGCCAGCAGTACCTCCTCGACAGGACTCACCTACGAGCAGTACTTC
>TRBJ1-2|-|-|TRBV30
CAWSQGNYGYTF
TGTGCCTGGAGTCAGGGGAACTATGGCTACACCTTC
>TRBJ2-1|-|-|TRBV10-3
CAISEEASVEQFF
TGTGCCATCAGTGAAGAAGCTAGCGTAGAGCAGTTCTTC
>TRBJ1-1|-|TRBD1|TRBV2
CASRPGQGGTEAFF
TGTGCCAGCCGCCCTGGACAGGGAGGCACTGAAGCTTTCTTT
>TRBJ1-4|-|-|TRBV19
CASSIPRSATNEKLFF
TGTGCCAGTAGTATTCCCAGGTCTGCAACTAATGAAAAACTGTTTTTT
>TRBJ2-2|-|-|TRBV3-1/TRBV3-2
CASSQALGGAEELFF
TGTGCCAGCAGCCAAGCCCTCGGAGGGGCCGAGGAGCTGTTTTTT
>TRBJ1-4|-|TRBD1|TRBV30
CAWGGQGVEKLFF
TGTGCCTGGGGGGGACAGGGAGTCGAAAAACTGTTTTTT
>TRBJ2-3|-|-|TRBV25-1
CASRAAPTDTQYF
TGTGCCAGCAGGGCGGCTCCCACAGATACGCAGTATTTT
>TRBJ2-1|-|-|TRBV9
CASSVAGAGNEQFF
TGTGCCAGCAGCGTGGCTGGGGCCGGGAATGAGCAGTTCTTC
>TRBJ2-7|-|-|TRBV10-3
CAIRLGGEGEQYF
TGTGCCATCAGGCTAGGGGGTGAGGGCGAGCAGTACTTC
>TRBJ1-2|-|TRBD1|TRBV24-1
CATSDTTGGKNYGYTF
TGTGCCACCAGTGACACGACAGGGGGCAAGAACTATGGCTACACCTTC
>TRBJ2-3|-|TRBD2|TRBV4-2
CASSQDLAGGLTDTQYF
TGTGCCAGCAGCCAAGACCTAGCGGGGGGGCTCACAGATACGCAGTATTTT
>TRBJ2-2|-|TRBD1|TRBV5-1
CASSPRTGAGTGELFF
TGCGCCAGCAGCCCCCGGACAGGGGCGGGTACCGGGGAGCTGTTTTTT
>TRBJ1-2|-|-|TRBV30
CAWSGRGIVYGYTF
TGTGCCTGGAGTGGAAGGGGGATCGTCTATGGCTACACCTTC
>TRBJ2-2|-|-|TRBV4-2
CASSQESLNTGELFF
TGTGCCAGCAGCCAAGAGTCACTGAACACCGGGGAGCTGTTTTTT
>TRBJ2-5|-|-|TRBV14
CASSQETIRETQYF
TGTGCCAGCAGCCAAGAAACTATCCGAGAGACCCAGTACTTC
>TRBJ1-2|-|TRBD1|TRBV5-1
CASSFIAGGADYGYTF
TGCGCCAGCAGCTTTATCGCAGGGGGCGCAGACTATGGCTACACCTTC
>TRBJ2-7|-|-|TRBV6-1
CASSEPIDRRYEQYF
TGTGCCAGCAGTGAACCGATTGACAGGCGATACGAGCAGTACTTC
>TRBJ1-1|once|TRBD1|TRBV19
CASSVTDRAAEAFF
TGTGCCAGTAGTGTGACGGACAGGGCGGCTGAAGCTTTCTTT
>TRBJ1-2|-|TRBD1|TRBV7-2
CASSLELGQGLGGYTF
TGTGCCAGCAGCTTAGAGCTGGGACAGGGTCTCGGTGGCTACACCTTC
>TRBJ1-2|-|TRBD1|TRBV6-4
CASSDDGAGGIYGYTF
TGTGCCAGCAGTGACGATGGGGCAGGGGGCATCTATGGCTACACCTTC
>TRBJ1-5|-|TRBD1|TRBV5-5
CASSVGQGDQPQHF
TGTGCCAGCAGCGTGGGACAGGGGGATCAGCCCCAGCATTTT
>TRBJ2-7|-|TRBD1|TRBV7-8
CASSRGQGRNEQYF
TGTGCCAGCAGCCGCGGACAGGGGAGGAACGAGCAGTACTTC
>TRBJ1-2|-|-|TRBV19
CASYKGEDYGYTF
TGTGCCAGTTATAAAGGGGAGGACTATGGCTACACCTTC
>TRBJ1-2|-|-|TRBV20-1
CTGVGLEGYTF
TGCACTGGCGTGGGTCTGGAGGGCTACACCTTC
>TRBJ2-7|once|TRBD1|TRBV6-5
CASRLTGGDEQYF
TGTGCCAGTAGACTTACAGGGGGCGACGAGCAGTACTTC
>TRBJ1-4|-|-|TRBV28
CASSSAGAGDEKLFF
TGTGCCAGCAGTTCGGCGGGGGCAGGGGATGAAAAACTGTTTTTT
>TRBJ1-2|once|TRBD1|TRBV18
CASSLGTGRNYGYTF
TGTGCCAGCTCACTGGGGACAGGGCGAAACTATGGCTACACCTTC
>TRBJ2-2|-|TRBD1|TRBV2
CASSARTGETGELFF
TGTGCCAGCAGTGCCCGGACAGGGGAAACCGGGGAGCTGTTTTTT
>TRBJ1-1|-|TRBD1|TRBV5-6
CASSLQDRPNTEAFF
TGTGCCAGCAGCTTACAGGACAGGCCGAACACTGAAGCTTTCTTT
>TRBJ1-1|-|-|TRBV5-1
CASSLGRGTTEAFF
TGCGCCAGCAGCTTGGGTCGGGGTACCACTGAAGCTTTCTTT
>TRBJ2-4|-|TRBD2|TRBV28
CASSSFGGDRGPKNIQYF
TGTGCCAGCAGTTCTTTTGGGGGGGATAGGGGACCGAAAAACATTCAGTACTTC
>TRBJ1-4|-|TRBD1|TRBV19
CATGGRANEKLFF
TGTGCCACAGGGGGACGGGCTAATGAAAAACTGTTTTTT
>TRBJ2-7|-|TRBD1|TRBV5-1
CASSLTGPTYEQYF
TGCGCCAGCAGTCTGACAGGGCCCACCTACGAGCAGTACTTC
>TRBJ2-7|-|-|TRBV12-3/TRBV12-4
CASSNRYEQYF
TGTGCCAGCAGTAATCGCTACGAGCAGTACTTC
>TRBJ1-1|once|-|TRBV29-1
CSVDGKGLLGAFF
TGCAGCGTTGACGGGAAAGGGCTCCTTGGAGCTTTCTTT
>TRBJ1-2|-|-|TRBV6-1
CASSEAGAGYGYTF
TGTGCCAGCAGTGAGGCGGGGGCGGGCTATGGCTACACCTTC
>TRBJ1-4|-|-|TRBV15
CATSPRTATNEKLFF
TGTGCCACCAGCCCCAGGACTGCAACTAATGAAAAACTGTTTTTT
>TRBJ2-5|-|TRBD2|TRBV19
CASSRGQGLAGQETQYF
TGTGCCAGTAGTCGGGGTCAAGGACTAGCAGGCCAAGAGACCCAGTACTTC